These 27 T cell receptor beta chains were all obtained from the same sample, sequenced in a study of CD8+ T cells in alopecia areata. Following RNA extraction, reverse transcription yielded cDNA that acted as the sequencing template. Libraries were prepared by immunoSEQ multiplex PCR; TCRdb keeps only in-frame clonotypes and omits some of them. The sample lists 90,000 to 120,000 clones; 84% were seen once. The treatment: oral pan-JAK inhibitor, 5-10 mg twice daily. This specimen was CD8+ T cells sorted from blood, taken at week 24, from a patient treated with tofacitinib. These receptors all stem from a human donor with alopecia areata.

DNA of the CDR3: TGTGCCAGCAGCCCAGGACAGCCCATGTGGGATACGCAGTATTTT. This translates into CASSPGQPMWDTQYF. The rearrangement links TRBV5-6 to TRBJ2-3; the D gene is possibly TRBD1 (6 bases). There are 15 residues in the CDR3. Trimming took off 4 bases at V and 6 bases at J, with 18 bases between the two ends. Germline lookup yields CDR1 SGHDT and CDR2 YYEEEE.

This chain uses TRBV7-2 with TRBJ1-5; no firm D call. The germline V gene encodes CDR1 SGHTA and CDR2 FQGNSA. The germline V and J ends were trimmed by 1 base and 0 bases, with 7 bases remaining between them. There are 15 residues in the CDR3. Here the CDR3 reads CASSLGGDSNQPQHF. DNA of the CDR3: TGTGCCAGCAGCTTAGGTGGGGATAGCAATCAGCCCCAGCATTTT. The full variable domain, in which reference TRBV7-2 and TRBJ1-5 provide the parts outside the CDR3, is GAGVSQSPSNKVTEKGKDVELRCDPISGHTALYWYRQSLGQGLEFLIYFQGNSAPDKSGLPSDRFSAERTGGSVSTLTIQRTQQEDSAVYLCASSLGGDSNQPQHFGDGTRLSIL.

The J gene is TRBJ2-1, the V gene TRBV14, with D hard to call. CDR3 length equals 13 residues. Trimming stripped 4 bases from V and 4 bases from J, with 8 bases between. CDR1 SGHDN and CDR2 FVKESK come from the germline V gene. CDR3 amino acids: CASSRVVYNEQFF. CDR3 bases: TGTGCCAGCAGCCGTGTGGTGTACAATGAGCAGTTCTTC.

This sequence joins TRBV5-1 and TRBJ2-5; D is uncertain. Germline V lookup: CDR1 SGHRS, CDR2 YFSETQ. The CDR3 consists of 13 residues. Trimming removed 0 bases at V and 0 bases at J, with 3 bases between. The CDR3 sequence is CASSLGNQETQYF. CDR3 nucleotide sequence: TGCGCCAGCAGCTTGGGGAACCAAGAGACCCAGTACTTC.

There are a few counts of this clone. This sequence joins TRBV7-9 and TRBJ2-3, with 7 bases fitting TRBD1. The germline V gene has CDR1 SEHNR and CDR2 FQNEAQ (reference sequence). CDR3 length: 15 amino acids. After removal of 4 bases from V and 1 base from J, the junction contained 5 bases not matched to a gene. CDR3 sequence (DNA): TGTGCCAGCAGCTCTCGGACAGGACGCACAGATACGCAGTATTTT. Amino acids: CASSSRTGRTDTQYF.

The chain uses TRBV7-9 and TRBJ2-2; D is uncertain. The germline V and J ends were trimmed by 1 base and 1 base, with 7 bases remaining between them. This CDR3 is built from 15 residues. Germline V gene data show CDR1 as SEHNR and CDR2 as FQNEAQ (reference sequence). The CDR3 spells CASSLVQGNTGELFF. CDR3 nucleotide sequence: TGTGCCAGCAGCTTAGTCCAAGGGAACACCGGGGAGCTGTTTTTT.

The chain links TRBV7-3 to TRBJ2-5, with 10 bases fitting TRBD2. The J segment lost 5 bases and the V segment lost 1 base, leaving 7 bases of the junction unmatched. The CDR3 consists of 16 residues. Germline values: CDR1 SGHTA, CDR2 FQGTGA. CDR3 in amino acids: CASSLIRSGGAETQYF. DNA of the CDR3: TGTGCCAGCAGCTTAATACGGAGCGGGGGGGCCGAGACCCAGTACTTC.

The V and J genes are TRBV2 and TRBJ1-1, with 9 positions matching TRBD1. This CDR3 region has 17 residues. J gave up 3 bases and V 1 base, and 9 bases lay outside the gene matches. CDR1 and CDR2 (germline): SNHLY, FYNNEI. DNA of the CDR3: TGTGCCAGCAGTGAAGTGGGGGACAGGGATGGAGACACTGAAGCTTTCTTT. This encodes CASSEVGDRDGDTEAFF.

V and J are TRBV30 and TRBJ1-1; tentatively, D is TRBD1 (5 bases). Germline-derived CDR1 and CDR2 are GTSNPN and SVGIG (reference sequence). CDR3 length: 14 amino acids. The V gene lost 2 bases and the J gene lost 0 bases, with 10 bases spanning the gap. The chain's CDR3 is CAWSRGIMNTEAFF. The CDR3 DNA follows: TGTGCCTGGAGTCGGGGGATCATGAACACTGAAGCTTTCTTT.

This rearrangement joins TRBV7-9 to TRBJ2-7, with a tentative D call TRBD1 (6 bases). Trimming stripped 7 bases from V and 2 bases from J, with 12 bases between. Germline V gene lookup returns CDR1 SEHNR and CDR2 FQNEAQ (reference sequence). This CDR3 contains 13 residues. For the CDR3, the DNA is TGTGCCAGCACCATAGGGGGTACCTACGAGCAGTACTTC. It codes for CASTIGGTYEQYF. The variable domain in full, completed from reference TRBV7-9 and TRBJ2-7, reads DTGVSQNPRHKITKRGQNVTFRCDPISEHNRLYWYRQTLGQGPEFLTYFQNEAQLEKSRLLSDRFSAERPKGSFSTLEIQRTEQGDSAMYLCASTIGGTYEQYFGPGTRLTVT.

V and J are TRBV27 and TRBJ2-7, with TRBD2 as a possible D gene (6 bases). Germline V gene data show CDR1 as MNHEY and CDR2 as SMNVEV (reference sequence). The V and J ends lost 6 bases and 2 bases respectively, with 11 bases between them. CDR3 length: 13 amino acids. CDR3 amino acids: CASRGLGTYEQYF. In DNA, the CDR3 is TGTGCCAGCAGGGGACTGGGCACCTACGAGCAGTACTTC.

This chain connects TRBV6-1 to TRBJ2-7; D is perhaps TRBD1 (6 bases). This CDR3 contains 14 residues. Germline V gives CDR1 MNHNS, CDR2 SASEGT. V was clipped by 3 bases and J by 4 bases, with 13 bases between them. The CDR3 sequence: CASSEGAMGYEQYF. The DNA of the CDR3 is TGTGCCAGCAGTGAGGGGGCCATGGGTTACGAGCAGTACTTC.

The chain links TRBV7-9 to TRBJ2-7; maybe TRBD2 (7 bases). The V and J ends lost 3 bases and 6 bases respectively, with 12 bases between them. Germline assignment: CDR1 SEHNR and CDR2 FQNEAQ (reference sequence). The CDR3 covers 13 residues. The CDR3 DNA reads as TGTGCCAGCAGCTTCTCGGGGGGCCGCGAGCAGTACTTC. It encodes CASSFSGGREQYF.

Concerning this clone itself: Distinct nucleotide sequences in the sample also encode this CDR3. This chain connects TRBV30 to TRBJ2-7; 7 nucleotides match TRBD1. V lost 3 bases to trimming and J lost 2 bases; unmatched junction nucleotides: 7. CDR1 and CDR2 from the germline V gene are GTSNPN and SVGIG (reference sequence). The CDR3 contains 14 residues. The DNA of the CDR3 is TGTGCCTGGAGCCAGGGGGTCGGGGCCTACGAGCAGTACTTC. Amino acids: CAWSQGVGAYEQYF.

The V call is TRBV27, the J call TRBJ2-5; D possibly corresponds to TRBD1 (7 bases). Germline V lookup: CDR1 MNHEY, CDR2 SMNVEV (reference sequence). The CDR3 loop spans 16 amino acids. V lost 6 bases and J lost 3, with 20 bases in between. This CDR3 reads CASSLSPTGRKETQYF. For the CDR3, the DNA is TGTGCCAGCAGCCTAAGCCCGACAGGGAGGAAAGAGACCCAGTACTTC.

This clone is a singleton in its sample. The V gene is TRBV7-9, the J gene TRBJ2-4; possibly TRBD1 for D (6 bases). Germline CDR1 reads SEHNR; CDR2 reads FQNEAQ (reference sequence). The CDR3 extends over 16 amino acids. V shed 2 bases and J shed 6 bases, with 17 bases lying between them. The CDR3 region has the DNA TGTGCCAGCAGCTTACCACTCACAGGGAATCTAAACATTCAGTACTTC. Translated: CASSLPLTGNLNIQYF.

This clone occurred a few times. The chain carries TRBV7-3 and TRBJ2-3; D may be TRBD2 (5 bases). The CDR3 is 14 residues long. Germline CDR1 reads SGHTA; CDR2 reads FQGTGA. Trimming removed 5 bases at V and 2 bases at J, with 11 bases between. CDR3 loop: CASSEGTPTDTQYF. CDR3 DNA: TGTGCCAGCAGCGAGGGCACACCCACAGATACGCAGTATTTT.

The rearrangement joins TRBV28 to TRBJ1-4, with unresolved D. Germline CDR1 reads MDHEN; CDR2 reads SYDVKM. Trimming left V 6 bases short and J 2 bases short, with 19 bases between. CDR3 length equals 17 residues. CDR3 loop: CASSPLEGRRTNEKLFF. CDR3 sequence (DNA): TGTGCCAGCAGCCCCCTAGAAGGGCGTCGGACTAATGAAAAACTGTTTTTT.

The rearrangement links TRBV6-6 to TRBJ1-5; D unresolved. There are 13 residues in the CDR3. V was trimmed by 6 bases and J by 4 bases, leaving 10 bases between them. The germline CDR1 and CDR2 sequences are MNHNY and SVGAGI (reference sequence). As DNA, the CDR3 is TGTGCCAGCAGCTTCAGAGGGAATCAGCCCCAGCATTTT. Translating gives CASSFRGNQPQHF.

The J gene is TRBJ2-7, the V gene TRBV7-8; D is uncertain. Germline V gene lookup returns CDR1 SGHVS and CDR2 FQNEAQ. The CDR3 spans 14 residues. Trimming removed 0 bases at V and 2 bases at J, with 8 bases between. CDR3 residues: CASSLAGEPYEQYF. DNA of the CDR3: TGTGCCAGCAGCTTAGCTGGGGAACCCTACGAGCAGTACTTC.

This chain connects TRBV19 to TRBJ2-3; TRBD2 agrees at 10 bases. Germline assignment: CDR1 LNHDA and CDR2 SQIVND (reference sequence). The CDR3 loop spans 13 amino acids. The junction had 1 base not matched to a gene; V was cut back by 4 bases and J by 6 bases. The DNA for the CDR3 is TGTGCCAGTAGTAGAGCGGGGGGGGATACGCAGTATTTT. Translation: CASSRAGGDTQYF.

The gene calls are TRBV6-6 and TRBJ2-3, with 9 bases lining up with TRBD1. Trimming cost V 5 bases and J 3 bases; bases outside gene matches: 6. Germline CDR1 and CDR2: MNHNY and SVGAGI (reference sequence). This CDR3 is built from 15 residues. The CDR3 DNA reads TGTGCCAGCAGTGACTACAGGGGGCTTACAGATACGCAGTATTTT. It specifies CASSDYRGLTDTQYF.

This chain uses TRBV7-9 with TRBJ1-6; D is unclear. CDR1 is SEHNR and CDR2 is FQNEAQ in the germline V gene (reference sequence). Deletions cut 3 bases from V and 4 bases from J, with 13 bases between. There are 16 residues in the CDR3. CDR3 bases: TGTGCCAGCAGCTTCTCGGATGGTTGGTATAATTCACCCCTCCACTTT. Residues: CASSFSDGWYNSPLHF.

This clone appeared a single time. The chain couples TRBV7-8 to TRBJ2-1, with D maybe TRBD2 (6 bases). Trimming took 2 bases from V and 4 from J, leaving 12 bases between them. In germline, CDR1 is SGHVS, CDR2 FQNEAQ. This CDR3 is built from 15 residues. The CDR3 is CASSLLDGSYNEQFF. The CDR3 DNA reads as TGTGCCAGCAGCTTATTAGACGGGAGTTACAATGAGCAGTTCTTC. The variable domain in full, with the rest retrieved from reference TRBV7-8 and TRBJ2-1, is GAGVSQSPRYKVAKRGQDVALRCDPISGHVSLFWYQQALGQGPEFLTYFQNEAQLDKSGLPSDRFFAERPEGSVSTLKIQRTQQEDSAVYLCASSLLDGSYNEQFFGPGTRLTVL.

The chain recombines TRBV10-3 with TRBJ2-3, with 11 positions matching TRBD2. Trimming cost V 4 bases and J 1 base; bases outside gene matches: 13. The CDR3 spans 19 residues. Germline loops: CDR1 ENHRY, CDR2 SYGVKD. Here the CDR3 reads CAISGGSGGADLGTDTQYF. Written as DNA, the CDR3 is TGTGCCATCAGTGGGGGTAGCGGGGGGGCTGATCTGGGCACAGATACGCAGTATTTT.

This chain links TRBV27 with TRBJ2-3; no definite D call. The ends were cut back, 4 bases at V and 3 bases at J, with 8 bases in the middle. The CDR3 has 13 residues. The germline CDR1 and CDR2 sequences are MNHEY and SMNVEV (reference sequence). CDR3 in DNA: TGTGCCAGCAGTTCCTACGGAACAGATACGCAGTATTTT. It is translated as CASSSYGTDTQYF.

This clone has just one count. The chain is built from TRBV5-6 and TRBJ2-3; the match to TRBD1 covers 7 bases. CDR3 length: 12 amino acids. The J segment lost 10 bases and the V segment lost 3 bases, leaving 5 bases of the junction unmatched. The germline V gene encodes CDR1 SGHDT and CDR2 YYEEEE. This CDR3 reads CASSSRGLPQYF. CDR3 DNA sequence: TGTGCCAGCAGCTCAAGGGGGCTGCCGCAGTATTTT. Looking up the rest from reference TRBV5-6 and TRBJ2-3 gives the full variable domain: DAGVTQSPTHLIKTRGQQVTLRCSPKSGHDTVSWYQQALGQGPQFIFQYYEEEERQRGNFPDRFSGHQFPNYSSELNVNALLLGDSALYLCASSSRGLPQYFGPGTRLTVL.